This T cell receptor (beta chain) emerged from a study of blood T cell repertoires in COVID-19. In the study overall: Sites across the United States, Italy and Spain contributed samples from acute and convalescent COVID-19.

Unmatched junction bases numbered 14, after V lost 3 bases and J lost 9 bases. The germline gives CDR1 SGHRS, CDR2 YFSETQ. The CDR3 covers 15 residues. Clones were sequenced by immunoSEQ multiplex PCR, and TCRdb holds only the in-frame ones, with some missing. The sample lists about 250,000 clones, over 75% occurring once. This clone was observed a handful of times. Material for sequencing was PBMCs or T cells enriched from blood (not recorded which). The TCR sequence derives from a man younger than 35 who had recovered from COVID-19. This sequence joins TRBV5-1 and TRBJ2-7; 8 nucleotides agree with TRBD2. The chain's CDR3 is CASSSGSGGFGAQYF. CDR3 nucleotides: TGCGCCAGCAGCTCAGGGTCGGGAGGGTTCGGGGCGCAGTACTTC. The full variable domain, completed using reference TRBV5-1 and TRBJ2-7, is KAGVTQTPRYLIKTRGQQVTLSCSPISGHRSVSWYQQTPGQGLQFLFEYFSETQRNKGNFPGRFSGRQFSNSRSEMNVSTLELGDSALYLCASSSGSGGFGAQYFGPGTRLTVT.